Below are 11 T cell receptor beta chains sequenced from a single sample in a study of blood T cells in healthy people across ages. It was with a sample-barcoded 5' primer and a J-beta primer mix that a second PCR of roughly 6 to 11 cycles was run. MiXCR, applied by TCRdb to the 5' RACE reads, yields one record per CDR3 protein. The table lists around 970,000 distinct CDR3 sequences, about 53% of them singletons. The sample comprised blood. All receptors derive from a woman in her sixties in good health.

This clonotype was observed a few times. This sequence joins TRBV12-3 or TRBV12-4 and TRBJ2-3, with TRBD1 identical over 9 bases. This CDR3 has 16 residues. With V trimmed by 5 bases and J by 2 bases, 8 bases remained unmatched. CDR3 coding DNA: TGTGCCAGCAGTCCCTCGGGACAGGGAATCACAGATACGCAGTATTTT. Translation: CASSPSGQGITDTQYF.

The J gene is TRBJ1-6, the V gene TRBV4-2, with 7 bases fitting TRBD1. Unmatched junction bases numbered 9, after V lost 4 bases and J lost 9 bases. This CDR3 comprises 15 residues. From germline, CDR1 is LGHNA and CDR2 YNFKEQ. The CDR3 loop is CASSREQGFGSPLHF. The CDR3 nucleotides read TGTGCCAGCAGCCGCGAACAGGGGTTCGGTTCACCCCTCCACTTT.

This clonotype was observed a handful of times. The rearrangement uses TRBV3-1 and TRBJ1-6; D is unresolved. Per the germline V gene, CDR1 is LGHDT and CDR2 is YNNKEL (reference sequence). The CDR3 contains 14 residues. With 6 bases removed from V and 0 bases from J, the gap between germline ends came to 6 bases. The CDR3 sequence is CASRGSSYNSPLHF. The CDR3 DNA sequence: TGTGCCAGCAGGGGTAGCTCCTATAATTCACCCCTCCACTTT.

The DNA of the CDR3 is TGTGCCAGCAGTTTACAGGTTCTCCATGATGGCTACACCTTC. The encoded protein is CASSLQVLHDGYTF. The J gene is TRBJ1-2, the V gene TRBV28; D gene uncertain. This CDR3 is built from 14 residues. V lost 2 bases and J 6 bases, leaving 13 bases between the germline ends. Germline V gene data show CDR1 as MDHEN and CDR2 as SYDVKM.

This clonotype has more than one count but fewer than ten. The chain is built from TRBV7-8 and TRBJ2-3; D ambiguous. Per germline, CDR1 SGHVS and CDR2 FQNEAQ. This CDR3 is 17 amino acids long. V lost 1 base and J 1 base, leaving 15 bases between the germline ends. The CDR3 DNA follows: TGTGCCAGCAGCTTAGAGGGTTTTTGGGTTCGCACAGATACGCAGTATTTT. Translation: CASSLEGFWVRTDTQYF.

The V gene is TRBV7-2, the J gene TRBJ2-1, with 9 nucleotides matching TRBD2. Per germline, CDR1 SGHTA and CDR2 FQGNSA. V lost 5 bases, J lost 7 bases, and 12 bases stayed unmatched. This CDR3 contains 16 residues. CDR3 in DNA: TGTGCCAGCAGCCTTAGCGGGAGTAGGCAAGTAAATGAGCAGTTCTTC. Its protein is CASSLSGSRQVNEQFF. The full variable domain, completed using reference TRBV7-2 and TRBJ2-1, is GAGVSQSPSNKVTEKGKDVELRCDPISGHTALYWYRQSLGQGLEFLIYFQGNSAPDKSGLPSDRFSAERTGGSVSTLTIQRTQQEDSAVYLCASSLSGSRQVNEQFFGPGTRLTVL.

The table lists this clonotype with a few counts. The chain uses TRBV7-9 and TRBJ2-1; maybe TRBD1 (5 bases). With 5 bases removed from V and 6 bases from J, the gap between germline ends came to 23 bases. CDR3 length: 17 residues. CDR1 and CDR2 (germline): SEHNR, FQNEAQ (reference sequence). The CDR3, as DNA: TGTGCCAGCAGCAAACTACTAAGTCTCGACAGTCCCAATGAGCAGTTCTTC. Amino acid sequence: CASSKLLSLDSPNEQFF. The full variable domain, rest sourced from reference TRBV7-9 and TRBJ2-1, is DTGVSQNPRHKITKRGQNVTFRCDPISEHNRLYWYRQTLGQGPEFLTYFQNEAQLEKSRLLSDRFSAERPKGSFSTLEIQRTEQGDSAMYLCASSKLLSLDSPNEQFFGPGTRLTVL.

Turning to this clonotype: Just one base apart from a much larger clone, this may be a read error. CDR3 residues: CASGGTGGADTQYF. DNA of the CDR3: TGTGCCAGCGGAGGGACAGGAGGGGCAGATACGCAGTATTTT. J is TRBJ2-3 and V is TRBV12-3 or TRBV12-4, with 8 bases aligning to TRBD1. The CDR3 loop spans 14 amino acids. V lost 8 bases to trimming and J lost 4 bases; unmatched junction nucleotides: 8.

The CDR3 here is CASSRATGRTWDTEAFF. The CDR3 DNA sequence: TGTGCCAGCAGCCGTGCGACAGGTCGAACGTGGGACACTGAAGCTTTCTTT. The chain carries TRBV7-2 and TRBJ1-1, with D possibly matching TRBD1 (6 bases). Trimming shortened V by 5 bases and J by 3 bases, and 22 bases separated the two germline ends. CDR1 SGHTA and CDR2 FQGNSA come from the germline V gene. This CDR3 contains 17 residues.

The chain carries TRBV28 and TRBJ2-5; D is possibly TRBD1 (6 bases). The DNA end lines up better with TRBJ2-7; the J call may be wrong. The germline V gene has CDR1 MDHEN and CDR2 SYDVKM. The CDR3 contains 14 residues. The CDR3 reads CASSCGQTSYEQYF. The CDR3, as DNA: TGTGCCAGCAGTTGTGGACAGACCTCTTACGAGCAGTACTTC.

V is TRBV4-1 and J is TRBJ1-4; 8 nucleotides match TRBD1. Germline CDR1 is MGHRA and CDR2 is YSYEKL. The J segment lost 6 bases and the V segment lost 1 base, leaving 7 bases of the junction unmatched. CDR3 length: 16 amino acids. The CDR3 sequence is CASSQANRGRDEKLFF. In nucleotides, the CDR3 is TGCGCCAGCAGCCAAGCTAACAGGGGGAGGGATGAAAAACTGTTTTTT.